The entry below gives a single T cell receptor beta chain sequence along with its context. The CDR3 is 16 amino acids. Looked up from germline, CDR1 is SGHRS and CDR2 is YFSETQ. This sample stems from a study of blood T cell repertoires in COVID-19. Study information: Both acute and convalescent COVID-19 samples were obtained from the United States, Italy and Spain. Sample material is recorded as cDNA or gDNA derived from T cells, B-cell-depleted T cells, or PBMCs.

Source study methods: Amplification from reference gene primers served as the basis for estimated nucleated cell counts. Clones were read by immunoSEQ multiplex PCR, and TCRdb kept only the in-frame ones, dropping some. The D gene and trimming were derived from the DNA, and the V and J assignments and clone size from that table. The sample gives tens of thousands of clones, roughly 89% of which show up once; about 51% is in the top ten. The J gene is TRBJ2-7, the V gene TRBV5-1, with TRBD2 identical over 9 bases. The J call is uncertain, as TRBJ2-5 better fits the DNA end. Sequencing used peripheral blood. The source is a human donor with acute or convalescent COVID-19. The donor label of this sample is uncertain. The CDR3 sequence is CASSLGGLAGLETQYF. The CDR3 DNA reads as TGCGCCAGCAGCCTGGGCGGGCTAGCGGGACTAGAGACCCAGTACTTC.